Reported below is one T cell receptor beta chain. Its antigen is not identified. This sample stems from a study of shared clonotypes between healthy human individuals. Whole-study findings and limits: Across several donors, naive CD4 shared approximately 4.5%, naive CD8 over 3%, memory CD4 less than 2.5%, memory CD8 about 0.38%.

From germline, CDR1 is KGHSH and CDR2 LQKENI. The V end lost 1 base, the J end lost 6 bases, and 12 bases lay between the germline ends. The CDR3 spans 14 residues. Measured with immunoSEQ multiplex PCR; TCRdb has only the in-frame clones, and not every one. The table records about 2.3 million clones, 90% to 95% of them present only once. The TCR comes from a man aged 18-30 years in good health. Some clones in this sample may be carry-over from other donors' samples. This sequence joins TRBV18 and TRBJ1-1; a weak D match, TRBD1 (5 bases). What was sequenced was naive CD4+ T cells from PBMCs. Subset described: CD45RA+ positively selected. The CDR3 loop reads CASSPRPGEAEAFF. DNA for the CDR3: TGTGCCAGCTCACCACGGCCGGGGGAAGCTGAAGCTTTCTTT.